This entry lists 15 T cell receptor beta chains sequenced from one sample in a study of beta chain features in type 1 diabetes. Reverse transcription of all isolated RNA meant that expressed TCRB transcripts were sequenced. The method was immunoSEQ multiplex PCR; TCRdb's version includes in-frame clones alone and lacks a portion of them. This sample has hundreds of thousands of clones; about 29% occur once, and the top ten carry 0.05% to 0.07%. Source material: naive CD4+ T cells from blood. The source of these receptors is a man aged 18 to 35 in good health.

This clone was seen only a few times. The chain carries TRBV9 and TRBJ1-1, with a tentative D call TRBD1 (6 bases). Trimming removed 5 bases at V and 5 bases at J, with 13 bases between. The germline gives CDR1 SGDLS, CDR2 YYNGEE. The CDR3 length is 13 residues. The CDR3 DNA follows: TGTGCCAGCAGAGCAACAGGGCGTACTGAAGCTTTCTTT. This encodes CASRATGRTEAFF.

The CDR3: CSASFDEQYF. In DNA, the CDR3 is TGCAGTGCTAGTTTTGACGAGCAGTACTTC. V usage is TRBV20-1 and J usage is TRBJ2-7; D remains ambiguous. Trimming removed 3 bases from V and 5 bases from J, with 5 bases in between. Germline V gene sequence: CDR1 DFQATT, CDR2 SNEGSKA (reference sequence). There are 10 residues in the CDR3.

Notes on this clone: Additional DNA sequences in this sample encode the identical CDR3. This chain connects TRBV30 to TRBJ2-7; D is unresolved. The CDR3 totals 12 residues. V was trimmed by 0 bases and J by 4 bases, leaving 7 bases between them. Germline lookup yields CDR1 GTSNPN and CDR2 SVGIG (reference sequence). The CDR3 DNA follows: TGTGCCTGGAGTGTACACAGATACGAGCAGTACTTC. Translation: CAWSVHRYEQYF.

The CDR3 here is CASSGGSGYEQYF. The CDR3 DNA reads TGCGCCAGTTCAGGGGGCTCCGGATACGAGCAGTACTTC. The chain carries TRBV5-1 and TRBJ2-7, with TRBD1 matching over 8 bases. There are 13 residues in the CDR3. Germline CDR1 SGHRS, CDR2 YFSETQ. With V trimmed by 8 bases and J by 4 bases, 8 bases remained unmatched.

J is TRBJ1-1 and V is TRBV7-9; D unclear. This CDR3 comprises 12 residues. The germline gives CDR1 SEHNR, CDR2 FQNEAQ (reference sequence). V was trimmed by 1 base and J by 5 bases, leaving 5 bases between them. The DNA for the CDR3 is TGTGCCAGCAGCTTAGAGACGACTGAAGCTTTCTTT. It specifies CASSLETTEAFF.

This chain uses TRBV7-9 with TRBJ2-1, with 7 bases fitting TRBD2. With 4 bases clipped from V and 7 bases from J, the junction kept 4 bases outside the gene matches. The CDR3 has 13 amino acids. Per the germline V gene, CDR1 is SEHNR and CDR2 is FQNEAQ (reference sequence). The CDR3, as DNA: TGTGCCAGCAGCTCAAGGCGGGGGAATGAGCAGTTCTTC. Amino acid sequence: CASSSRRGNEQFF. Looking up the rest from reference TRBV7-9 and TRBJ2-1 gives the full variable domain: DTGVSQNPRHKITKRGQNVTFRCDPISEHNRLYWYRQTLGQGPEFLTYFQNEAQLEKSRLLSDRFSAERPKGSFSTLEIQRTEQGDSAMYLCASSSRRGNEQFFGPGTRLTVL.

The chain combines TRBV11-2 with TRBJ1-1, with TRBD1 as a possible D gene (6 bases). V was cut by 6 bases and J by 1 base, with 9 bases left in between. Germline-derived CDR1 and CDR2 are SGHAT and FQNNGV. CDR3 size: 13 residues. This CDR3 is CASRSTGNTEAFF. CDR3 coding DNA: TGTGCCAGCAGATCGACAGGGAACACTGAAGCTTTCTTT.

V is TRBV6-1 and J is TRBJ2-2; D is possibly TRBD2 (6 bases). The CDR3 runs 14 residues. V dropped 7 bases and J dropped 4 bases, with 13 bases sitting between them. CDR1 and CDR2 from the germline V gene are MNHNS and SASEGT. CDR3 region: CASTTGLITGELFF. The CDR3 DNA reads as TGTGCCAGCACCACGGGACTTATCACCGGGGAGCTGTTTTTT.

The chain uses TRBV5-6 and TRBJ2-3, with D uncertain. This CDR3 region has 15 residues. V was clipped by 0 bases and J by 6 bases, with 14 bases between them. Per germline, CDR1 SGHDT and CDR2 YYEEEE. In DNA form, the CDR3 reads TGTGCCAGCAGCTTGGACGCTCGCTACGGGGATACGCAGTATTTT. This translates into CASSLDARYGDTQYF.

The V call is TRBV20-1, the J call TRBJ2-5; TRBD2 matches at 8 bases. The DNA end favors TRBJ2-7, so the J call may be wrong. CDR1 is DFQATT and CDR2 is SNEGSKA in the germline V gene (reference sequence). CDR3 length: 11 residues. DNA for the CDR3: TGCAGTGCTAGGGGACTAGACGAGCAGTACTTC. It encodes CSARGLDEQYF.

The V call is TRBV10-3, the J call TRBJ2-7; D perhaps matches TRBD1 (6 bases). V was clipped by 3 bases and J by 6 bases, with 12 bases between them. The CDR3 runs 13 residues. Germline V lookup: CDR1 ENHRY, CDR2 SYGVKD. The CDR3 region has the DNA TGTGCCATCAGTGACTACGGACAGACCGAGCAGTACTTC. Translated, it gives CAISDYGQTEQYF.

The table lists this clone with a few counts. The V and J genes are TRBV29-1 and TRBJ2-2, with D uncertain. The CDR3 runs to 13 residues. Germline CDR1 SQVTM, CDR2 ANQGSEA. The CDR3 bases are TGCAGTACTTTGACGGCGAACACCGGGGAGCTGTTTTTT. Its translation is CSTLTANTGELFF.

This chain connects TRBV7-2 to TRBJ2-7; tentative D call: TRBD2 (5 bases). The CDR3 totals 13 residues. CDR1 SGHTA and CDR2 FQGNSA come from the germline V gene. Trimming pared 1 base from V and 6 bases from J, leaving 10 bases between. The CDR3, as DNA: TGTGCCAGCAGCTTAGATATGGGGAGCGAGCAGTACTTC. Protein: CASSLDMGSEQYF.

The rearrangement links TRBV11-2 to TRBJ2-1; no definite D call. In germline, CDR1 is SGHAT, CDR2 FQNNGV. The CDR3 extends over 12 amino acids. V was pared by 5 bases and J by 7 bases, with 9 bases between. The DNA for the CDR3 is TGTGCCAGCAGCCTCCTGGATAATGAGCAGTTCTTC. This codes for CASSLLDNEQFF.

J is TRBJ2-1 and V is TRBV9; D gene unclear. The CDR3 length is 13 residues. Trimming stripped 0 bases from V and 7 bases from J, with 8 bases between. Germline CDR1 is SGDLS and CDR2 is YYNGEE. The CDR3 is CASSVGWGNEQFF. CDR3 coding DNA: TGTGCCAGCAGCGTAGGATGGGGTAATGAGCAGTTCTTC.